This passage covers 2 T cell receptor beta chains from one sample sequenced in a study of T cell responses to AZD1222 COVID-19 vaccine. Profiling relied on immunoSEQ multiplex PCR, and the TCRdb table lists in-frame clones only, not all of them. The profile shows around 150,000 clones, about 93% of them singletons. The sample consisted of peripheral blood, taken 28 days after the second AZD1222 dose. The receptors derive from an adult who received the AZD1222 COVID-19 vaccine.

The genes are TRBV2 and TRBJ2-3; D not certain. Germline lookup yields CDR1 SNHLY and CDR2 FYNNEI. Trimming pared 7 bases from V and 5 bases from J, leaving 13 bases between. The CDR3 has 13 amino acids. CDR3 amino acids: CASMTVQVDTQYF. The DNA for the CDR3 is TGTGCCAGCATGACTGTCCAGGTAGATACGCAGTATTTT.

The chain has TRBV6-5 and TRBJ1-5; D may be TRBD1 (5 bases). This CDR3 has 14 amino acids. The V end was cut by 0 bases, the J end by 7 bases, with 10 bases between. Germline CDR1 and CDR2: MNHEY and SVGAGI. CDR3 sequence reads: CASSYSGGGQPQHF. CDR3 nucleotides: TGTGCCAGCAGTTACTCGGGGGGTGGGCAGCCCCAGCATTTT.